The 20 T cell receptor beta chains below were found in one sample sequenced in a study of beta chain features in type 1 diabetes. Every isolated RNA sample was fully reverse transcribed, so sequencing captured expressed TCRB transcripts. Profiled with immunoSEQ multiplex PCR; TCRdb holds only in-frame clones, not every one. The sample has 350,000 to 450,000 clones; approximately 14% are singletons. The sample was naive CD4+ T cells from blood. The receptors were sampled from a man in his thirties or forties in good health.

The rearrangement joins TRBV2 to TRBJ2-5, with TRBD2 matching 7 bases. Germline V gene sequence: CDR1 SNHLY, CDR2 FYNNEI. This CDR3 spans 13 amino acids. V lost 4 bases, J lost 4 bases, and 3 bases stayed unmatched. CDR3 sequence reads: CASSGEGLETQYF. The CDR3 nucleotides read TGTGCCAGCAGTGGGGAGGGGCTAGAGACCCAGTACTTC.

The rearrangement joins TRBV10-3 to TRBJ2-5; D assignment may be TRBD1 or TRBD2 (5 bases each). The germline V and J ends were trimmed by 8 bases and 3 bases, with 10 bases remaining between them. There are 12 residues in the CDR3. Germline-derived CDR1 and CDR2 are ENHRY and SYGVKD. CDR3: CAISWGKETQYF. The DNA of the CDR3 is TGTGCCATCTCTTGGGGGAAAGAGACCCAGTACTTC.

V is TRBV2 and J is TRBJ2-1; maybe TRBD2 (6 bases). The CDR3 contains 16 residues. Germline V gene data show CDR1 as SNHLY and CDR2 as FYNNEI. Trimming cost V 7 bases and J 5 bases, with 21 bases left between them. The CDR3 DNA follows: TGTGCCAGCATCGGCCCACGGGGGACGCTTCACAATGAGCAGTTCTTC. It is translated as CASIGPRGTLHNEQFF.

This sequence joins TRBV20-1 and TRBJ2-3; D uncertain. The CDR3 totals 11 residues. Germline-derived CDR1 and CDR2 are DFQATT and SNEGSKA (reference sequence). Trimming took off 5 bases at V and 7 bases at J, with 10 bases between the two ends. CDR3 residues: CSAHLTYTQYF. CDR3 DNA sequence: TGCAGTGCTCACCTGACTTATACGCAGTATTTT.

The CDR3: CASSLQGTQEQFF. DNA for the CDR3: TGTGCCAGCAGCTTACAGGGGACCCAGGAGCAGTTCTTC. V and J are TRBV13 and TRBJ2-1, with D maybe TRBD1 (6 bases). Deletions cut 2 bases from V and 10 bases from J, with 12 bases between. Germline values: CDR1 PRHDT, CDR2 FYEKMQ (reference sequence). The CDR3 covers 13 residues.

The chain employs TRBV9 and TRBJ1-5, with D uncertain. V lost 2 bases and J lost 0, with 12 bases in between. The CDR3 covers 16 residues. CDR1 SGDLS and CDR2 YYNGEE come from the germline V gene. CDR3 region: CASSVHERYSNQPQHF. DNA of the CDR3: TGTGCCAGCAGCGTTCATGAGAGATATAGCAATCAGCCCCAGCATTTT.

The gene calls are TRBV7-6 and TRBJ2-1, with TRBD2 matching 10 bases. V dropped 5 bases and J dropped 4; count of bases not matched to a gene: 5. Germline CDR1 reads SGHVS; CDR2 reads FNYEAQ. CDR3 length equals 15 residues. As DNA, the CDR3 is TGTGCCAGCAGCCCTCCGGGACTAGCGTACAATGAGCAGTTCTTC. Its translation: CASSPPGLAYNEQFF.

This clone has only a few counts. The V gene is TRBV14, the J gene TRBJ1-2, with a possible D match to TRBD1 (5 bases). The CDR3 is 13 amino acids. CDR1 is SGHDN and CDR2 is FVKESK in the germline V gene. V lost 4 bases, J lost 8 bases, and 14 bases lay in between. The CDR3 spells CASSRDRLWGYTF. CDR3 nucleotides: TGTGCCAGCAGCCGAGACAGACTGTGGGGCTACACCTTC. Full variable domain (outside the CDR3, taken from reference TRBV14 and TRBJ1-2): EAGVTQFPSHSVIEKGQTVTLRCDPISGHDNLYWYRRVMGKEIKFLLHFVKESKQDESGMPNNRFLAERTGGTYSTLKVQPAELEDSGVYFCASSRDRLWGYTFGSGTRLTVV.

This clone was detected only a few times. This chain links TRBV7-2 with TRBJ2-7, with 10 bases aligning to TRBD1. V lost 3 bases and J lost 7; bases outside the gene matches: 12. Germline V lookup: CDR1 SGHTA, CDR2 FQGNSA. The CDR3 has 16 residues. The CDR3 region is CASSFRDRGPTREQYF. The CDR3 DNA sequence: TGTGCCAGCAGCTTCCGGGACAGGGGACCTACTAGAGAGCAGTACTTC. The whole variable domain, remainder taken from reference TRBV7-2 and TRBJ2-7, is GAGVSQSPSNKVTEKGKDVELRCDPISGHTALYWYRQSLGQGLEFLIYFQGNSAPDKSGLPSDRFSAERTGGSVSTLTIQRTQQEDSAVYLCASSFRDRGPTREQYFGPGTRLTVT.

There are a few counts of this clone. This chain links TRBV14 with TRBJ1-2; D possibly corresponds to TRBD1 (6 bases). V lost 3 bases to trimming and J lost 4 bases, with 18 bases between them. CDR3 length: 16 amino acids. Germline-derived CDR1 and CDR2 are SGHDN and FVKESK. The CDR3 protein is CASSHLAGAPSYGYTF. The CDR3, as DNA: TGTGCCAGCAGCCATTTAGCAGGGGCACCCAGCTATGGCTACACCTTC.

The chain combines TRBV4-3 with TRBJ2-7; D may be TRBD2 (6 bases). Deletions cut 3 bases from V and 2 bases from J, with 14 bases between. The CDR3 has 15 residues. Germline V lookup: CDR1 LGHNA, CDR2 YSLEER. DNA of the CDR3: TGCGCCAGCAGCCAGGAGACTAGTGCTCCCTACGAGCAGTACTTC. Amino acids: CASSQETSAPYEQYF.

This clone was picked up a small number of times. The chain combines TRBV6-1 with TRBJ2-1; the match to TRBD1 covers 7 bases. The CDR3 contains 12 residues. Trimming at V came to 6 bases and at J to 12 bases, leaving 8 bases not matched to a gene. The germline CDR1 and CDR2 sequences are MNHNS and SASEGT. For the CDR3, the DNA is TGTGCCAGCAGCCGACAGGGAATCGTGCAGTTCTTC. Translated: CASSRQGIVQFF.

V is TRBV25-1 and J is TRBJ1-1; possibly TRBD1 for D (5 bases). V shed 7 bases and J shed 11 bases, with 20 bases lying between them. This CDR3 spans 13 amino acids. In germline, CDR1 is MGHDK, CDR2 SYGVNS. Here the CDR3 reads CASTLGRREVAFF. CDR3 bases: TGTGCCAGCACCCTGGGGCGGAGGGAGGTGGCTTTCTTT. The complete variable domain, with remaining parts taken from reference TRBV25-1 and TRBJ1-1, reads EADIYQTPRYLVIGTGKKITLECSQTMGHDKMYWYQQDPGMELHLIHYSYGVNSTEKGDLSSESTVSRIRTEHFPLTLESARPSHTSQYLCASTLGRREVAFFGQGTRLTVV.

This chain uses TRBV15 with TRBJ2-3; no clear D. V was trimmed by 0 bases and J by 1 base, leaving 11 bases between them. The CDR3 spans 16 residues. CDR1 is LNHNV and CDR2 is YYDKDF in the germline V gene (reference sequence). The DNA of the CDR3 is TGTGCCACCAGCAGAGATAGACGCCACGGCACAGATACGCAGTATTTT. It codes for CATSRDRRHGTDTQYF.

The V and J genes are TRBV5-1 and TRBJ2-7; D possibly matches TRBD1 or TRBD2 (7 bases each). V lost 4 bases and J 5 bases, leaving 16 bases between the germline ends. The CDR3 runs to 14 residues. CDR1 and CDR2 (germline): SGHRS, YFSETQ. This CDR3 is CASSPGRGLHEQYF. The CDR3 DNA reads TGCGCCAGCAGCCCGGGGAGGGGGCTGCACGAGCAGTACTTC.

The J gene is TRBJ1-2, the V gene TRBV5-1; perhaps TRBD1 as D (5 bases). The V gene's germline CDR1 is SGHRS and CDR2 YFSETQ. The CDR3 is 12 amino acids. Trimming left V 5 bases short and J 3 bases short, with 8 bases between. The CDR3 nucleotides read TGCGCCAGCAGAGGGGATGACTATGGCTACACCTTC. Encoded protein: CASRGDDYGYTF.

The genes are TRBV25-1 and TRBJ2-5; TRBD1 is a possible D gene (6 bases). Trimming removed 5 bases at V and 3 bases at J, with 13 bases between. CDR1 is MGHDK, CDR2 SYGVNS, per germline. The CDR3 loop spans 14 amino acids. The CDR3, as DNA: TGTGCCAGCAGTCTGACAGGATGGGAAGAGACCCAGTACTTC. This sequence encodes CASSLTGWEETQYF.

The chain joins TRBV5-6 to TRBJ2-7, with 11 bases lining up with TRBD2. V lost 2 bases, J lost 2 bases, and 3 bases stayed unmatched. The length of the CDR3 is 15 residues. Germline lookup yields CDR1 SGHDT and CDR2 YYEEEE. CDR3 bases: TGTGCCAGCAGCTTAACTAGCGGGAGAACCTACGAGCAGTACGTC. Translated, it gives CASSLTSGRTYEQYV.

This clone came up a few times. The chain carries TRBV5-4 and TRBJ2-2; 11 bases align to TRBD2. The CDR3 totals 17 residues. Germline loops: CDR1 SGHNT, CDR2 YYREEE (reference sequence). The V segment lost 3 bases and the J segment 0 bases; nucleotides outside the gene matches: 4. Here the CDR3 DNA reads TGTGCCAGCAGCTCCGAACTAGCGGGGGCGAACACCGGGGAGCTGTTTTTT. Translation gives CASSSELAGANTGELFF.

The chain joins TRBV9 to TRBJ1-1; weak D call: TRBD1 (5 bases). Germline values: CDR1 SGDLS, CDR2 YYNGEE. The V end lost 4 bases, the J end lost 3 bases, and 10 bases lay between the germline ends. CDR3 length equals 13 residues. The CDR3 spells CASSPRGHTEAFF. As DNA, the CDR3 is TGTGCCAGCAGCCCCCGGGGCCACACTGAAGCTTTCTTT.